This T cell receptor beta chain was sequenced in a study of blood T cells in healthy people across ages. For the second PCR, which ran for roughly 6 to 12 cycles, a sample-barcoded 5' primer and a J-beta primer mix were used. TCRdb reprocessed the 5' RACE reads with MiXCR, giving one entry per CDR3 protein. Of 700,000 to 850,000 distinct CDR3 sequences in the sample, about 55% were seen once. What was sequenced was blood. The sequence derives from a man older than 75 in good health.

This CDR3 is CASSLSGLGGTMTNEQYF. The CDR3 nucleotides read TGTGCCAGCAGCTTATCCGGACTCGGCGGGACTATGACCAATGAGCAGTACTTC. This chain connects TRBV7-9 to TRBJ2-1; TRBD2 agrees at 7 bases. The better agreement between TRBJ2-7 and the DNA end casts doubt on the J call. Germline loops: CDR1 SEHNR, CDR2 FQNEAQ (reference sequence). This CDR3 spans 18 amino acids.